This T cell receptor beta chain was captured in a study of response to subunit inactivated influenza vaccine. Each CDR3 protein gets one entry after TCRdb re-called the RT-PCR reads with MiXCR. The sample has 650,000 to 800,000 distinct CDR3 sequences, about 15% seen once. The germline V gene encodes CDR1 SGHVS and CDR2 FNYEAQ. Trimming removed 5 bases from V and 3 bases from J, with 11 bases in between. The CDR3 consists of 14 residues. This material consisted of PBMCs from blood, taken around two weeks before vaccination. The origin of this receptor is a middle-aged man who received an inactivated influenza vaccine. The chain employs TRBV7-6 and TRBJ2-1, with a tentative D call TRBD2 (6 bases). CDR3 loop: CASSLGLDYNEQFF. CDR3 DNA sequence: TGTGCCAGCAGCCTGGGACTCGACTACAATGAGCAGTTCTTC.